The 30 T cell receptor beta chains reported below all come from one sample, sequenced in a study of Ad26.COV2.S vaccination and SARS-CoV-2 variants. Some clones are missing from TCRdb's copy, which holds only in-frame ones; the method was immunoSEQ multiplex PCR. The sample has approximately 360,000 clones; under 90% are singletons. The treatment denotes: 15 to 20 received Ad26.COV2.S at low or high dose, single or two shots; 5 received placebo; per-sample allocation not given. Sampling took place 63 days after the first vaccine or placebo injection. This material consisted of peripheral blood, taken in a trial of Ad26.COV2.S vaccine versus placebo. These receptors all come from a person aged 18 to 65 who received the Ad26.COV2.S COVID-19 vaccine or a placebo.

The V call is TRBV19, the J call TRBJ2-1, with TRBD1 as a possible D gene (5 bases). CDR1 and CDR2 (germline): LNHDA, SQIVND (reference sequence). The CDR3 spans 14 residues. V lost 5 bases and J lost 4, with 12 bases in between. CDR3 DNA: TGTGCCAGTAGTTTCTGGGGCCTATACAATGAGCAGTTCTTC. Amino acids: CASSFWGLYNEQFF. The whole variable domain, filled in from reference TRBV19 and TRBJ2-1, reads DGGITQSPKYLFRKEGQNVTLSCEQNLNHDAMYWYRQDPGQGLRLIYYSQIVNDFQKGDIAEGYSVSREKKESFPLTVTSAQKNPTAFYLCASSFWGLYNEQFFGPGTRLTVL.

This clone turned up a few times. V and J are TRBV7-6 and TRBJ2-7, with D perhaps being TRBD1 or TRBD2 (5 bases each). V was pared by 5 bases and J by 0 bases, with 14 bases between. The germline V gene encodes CDR1 SGHVS and CDR2 FNYEAQ. This CDR3 is 15 amino acids long. In DNA form, the CDR3 reads TGTGCCAGCAGCGGGGGACGCCGGAGCTCCTACGAGCAGTACTTC. Translation: CASSGGRRSSYEQYF.

CDR3 coding DNA: TGTGCCAGCAGCGAGGGTAGCTCCTACGAGCAGTACTTC. This codes for CASSEGSSYEQYF. This chain uses TRBV7-2 with TRBJ2-7; tentatively, D is TRBD2 (5 bases). V dropped 5 bases and J dropped 0 bases, with 8 bases sitting between them. CDR1 is SGHTA and CDR2 is FQGNSA in the germline V gene. The CDR3 runs to 13 residues.

The count of this clone is one. In the same sample, other DNA sequences code for this CDR3. The rearrangement uses TRBV5-1 and TRBJ2-3; D gene ambiguous. Germline V gene lookup returns CDR1 SGHRS and CDR2 YFSETQ. CDR3 size: 14 residues. V lost 0 bases and J lost 1, with 6 bases in between. Here the CDR3 DNA reads TGCGCCAGCAGCTTGGGCGGAGGCACAGATACGCAGTATTTT. Its protein is CASSLGGGTDTQYF.

V is TRBV2 and J is TRBJ1-6, with 10 bases that match TRBD1. The CDR3 length is 14 residues. Germline lookup yields CDR1 SNHLY and CDR2 FYNNEI. V dropped 10 bases and J dropped 8; count of bases not matched to a gene: 8. CDR3 nucleotide sequence: TGTGCCACCCAGGACAGGGGGATCGATTCACCCCTCCACTTT. Amino acids: CATQDRGIDSPLHF.

The rearrangement joins TRBV27 to TRBJ2-7, with D unclear. Between the trimmed V and J ends, which lost 6 bases and 0 bases, there was a span of 12 bases. Germline CDR1 is MNHEY and CDR2 is SMNVEV (reference sequence). The CDR3 consists of 14 residues. DNA of the CDR3: TGTGCCAGCAGAGACGGAATCAGCTCCTACGAGCAGTACTTC. This codes for CASRDGISSYEQYF.

The chain joins TRBV24-1 to TRBJ2-7, with D possibly called TRBD1 or TRBD2 (5 bases each). Trimming removed 6 bases from V and 3 bases from J, with 20 bases in between. The V gene's germline CDR1 is KGHDR and CDR2 SFDVKD. This CDR3 comprises 16 residues. The CDR3 loop reads CATSKIYGDGSYEQYF. The DNA of the CDR3 is TGTGCCACCAGTAAGATTTATGGGGACGGTAGCTACGAGCAGTACTTC.

The rearrangement uses TRBV5-4 and TRBJ2-2; weak D call: TRBD2 (6 bases). CDR1 and CDR2 from the germline V gene are SGHNT and YYREEE (reference sequence). V was clipped by 4 bases and J by 5 bases, with 15 bases between them. The CDR3 length is 15 residues. The CDR3 region is CASSLRTGETGELFF. The CDR3 DNA sequence: TGTGCCAGCAGCCTTCGGACGGGGGAAACCGGGGAGCTGTTTTTT.

This chain links TRBV6-5 with TRBJ2-3, with D perhaps matching TRBD1 or TRBD2 (7 bases each). The CDR3 has 15 residues. CDR1 is MNHEY and CDR2 is SVGAGI in the germline V gene. Trimming took off 6 bases at V and 2 bases at J, with 15 bases between the two ends. The CDR3 coding sequence is TGTGCCAGCAGCCAGGGGGGGGCAAACACAGATACGCAGTATTTT. This translates into CASSQGGANTDTQYF.

V is TRBV9 and J is TRBJ2-7, with D perhaps matching TRBD2 (6 bases). Per the germline V gene, CDR1 is SGDLS and CDR2 is YYNGEE. The CDR3 is 16 residues long. With 0 bases removed from V and 4 bases from J, the gap between germline ends came to 17 bases. The CDR3 reads CASSVGGTPSLYEQYF. As DNA, the CDR3 is TGTGCCAGCAGCGTAGGGGGGACTCCGAGCTTGTACGAGCAGTACTTC.

The rearrangement joins TRBV2 to TRBJ1-3; D gene unclear. The CDR3 length is 15 residues. The germline CDR1 and CDR2 sequences are SNHLY and FYNNEI. Trimming took off 3 bases at V and 0 bases at J, with 9 bases between the two ends. The CDR3 protein is CASSDSLSSGNTIYF. CDR3 nucleotides: TGTGCCAGCAGTGATTCTCTCTCCTCTGGAAACACCATATATTTT.

In DNA form, the CDR3 reads TGTGCCAGCAGGGGCTCGACAGGAGCAGATACGCAGTATTTT. This codes for CASRGSTGADTQYF. The chain has TRBV7-6 and TRBJ2-3, with a tentative D call TRBD1 (6 bases). Between the trimmed V and J ends, which lost 6 bases and 4 bases, there was a span of 14 bases. CDR1 is SGHVS and CDR2 is FNYEAQ in the germline V gene. The CDR3 consists of 14 residues.

The J gene is TRBJ2-7, the V gene TRBV11-3; 8 bases agree with TRBD1. The CDR3 loop spans 14 amino acids. The junction had 4 bases not matched to a gene; V was cut back by 3 bases and J by 3 bases. Germline V lookup: CDR1 SGHNT, CDR2 YENEEA. This CDR3 reads CASSFRDRNYEQYF. CDR3 nucleotide sequence: TGTGCCAGCAGCTTCCGGGACAGGAACTACGAGCAGTACTTC. Drawing the rest from reference TRBV11-3 and TRBJ2-7, the complete variable domain is EAGVVQSPRYKIIEKKQPVAFWCNPISGHNTLYWYLQNLGQGPELLIRYENEEAVDDSQLPKDRFSAERLKGVDSTLKIQPAELGDSAVYLCASSFRDRNYEQYFGPGTRLTVT.

The chain carries TRBV19 and TRBJ2-7, with D perhaps TRBD1 (5 bases). CDR3 size: 13 residues. Deletions cut 4 bases from V and 0 bases from J, with 7 bases between. The V gene's germline CDR1 is LNHDA and CDR2 SQIVND (reference sequence). The CDR3 bases are TGTGCCAGTAGTACCAGGGACTCCTACGAGCAGTACTTC. As protein: CASSTRDSYEQYF.

V gene TRBV6-4 combines with J gene TRBJ2-7; TRBD2 aligns across 8 bases. Germline trimming cut 3 bases from V and 3 bases from J; bases unmatched to any gene: 4. Germline V CDR1 and CDR2: MRHNA, SNTAGT. The length of the CDR3 is 14 residues. The chain's CDR3 is CASSETSESYEQYF. CDR3 coding DNA: TGTGCCAGCAGTGAGACTAGCGAAAGCTACGAGCAGTACTTC.

The J gene is TRBJ2-5, the V gene TRBV6-4; unclear D gene. The V end lost 11 bases, the J end lost 5 bases, and 9 bases lay between the germline ends. In germline, CDR1 is MRHNA, CDR2 SNTAGT. The CDR3 runs 10 residues. The CDR3 DNA is TGTGCCCTCCCACGGGAGACCCAGTACTTC. Translation: CALPRETQYF.

The chain combines TRBV5-1 with TRBJ2-7, with 7 bases identical to TRBD1. V lost 0 bases, J lost 5 bases, and 5 bases stayed unmatched. The CDR3 is 14 residues long. The germline V gene encodes CDR1 SGHRS and CDR2 YFSETQ. CDR3 DNA sequence: TGCGCCAGCAGCTTGGGACAGGGAAGGGACGAGCAGTACTTC. Translating gives CASSLGQGRDEQYF. Full variable domain (outside the CDR3, taken from reference TRBV5-1 and TRBJ2-7): KAGVTQTPRYLIKTRGQQVTLSCSPISGHRSVSWYQQTPGQGLQFLFEYFSETQRNKGNFPGRFSGRQFSNSRSEMNVSTLELGDSALYLCASSLGQGRDEQYFGPGTRLTVT.

This clone was observed a handful of times. The CDR3 DNA reads TGTGCCAGCAGTGATCGACGGGGTTCACCCCTCCACTTT. Translating it yields CASSDRRGSPLHF. The rearrangement joins TRBV2 to TRBJ1-6; D not resolved. The germline gives CDR1 SNHLY, CDR2 FYNNEI. Trimming left V 3 bases short and J 9 bases short, with 9 bases between. This CDR3 comprises 13 residues.

This chain connects TRBV5-1 to TRBJ2-3; tentatively, D is TRBD1 (6 bases). Trimming stripped 0 bases from V and 8 bases from J, with 16 bases between. This CDR3 spans 15 amino acids. CDR1 and CDR2 (germline): SGHRS, YFSETQ. This CDR3 reads CASSLGTAEAGTQYF. The CDR3 nucleotides read TGCGCCAGCAGCTTGGGGACAGCCGAGGCAGGTACGCAGTATTTT.

This chain uses TRBV3-1 (or the pseudogene TRBV3-2) with TRBJ2-7, with 7 bases aligning to TRBD2. There are 15 residues in the CDR3. Germline V CDR1 and CDR2: LGHDT, YNNKEL (reference sequence). Trimming removed 1 base from V and 1 base from J; junction bases left unmatched: 4. The CDR3 bases are TGTGCCAGCAGCCAAGTAGCGGGTCCTTCCTACGAGCAGTACTTC. Translating it yields CASSQVAGPSYEQYF.

The rearrangement links TRBV5-1 to TRBJ2-1, with 10 nucleotides matching TRBD1. This CDR3 is 16 amino acids long. Germline V lookup: CDR1 SGHRS, CDR2 YFSETQ. Trimming removed 4 bases from V and 7 bases from J; junction bases left unmatched: 11. The CDR3 sequence is CASSPRDRGLWNEQFF. DNA for the CDR3: TGCGCCAGCAGCCCCCGGGACAGGGGTTTATGGAATGAGCAGTTCTTC.

The chain is built from TRBV7-2 and TRBJ1-1, with a possible D match to TRBD1 (5 bases). CDR1 and CDR2 (germline): SGHTA, FQGNSA. The CDR3 spans 15 residues. V was trimmed by 1 base and J by 6 bases, leaving 15 bases between them. In DNA, the CDR3 is TGTGCCAGCAGCTTAGTTCAGGGCTCTTACGCTGAAGCTTTCTTT. It is translated as CASSLVQGSYAEAFF.

This rearrangement joins TRBV18 to TRBJ1-1, with 11 nucleotides matching TRBD1. Germline V gene sequence: CDR1 KGHSH, CDR2 LQKENI. CDR3 length: 14 amino acids. The ends lost 2 bases at V and 11 bases at J; junction bases unmatched: 7. The CDR3: CASSPTPDRGHAFF. DNA for the CDR3: TGTGCCAGCTCACCAACACCGGACAGGGGGCATGCTTTCTTT.

The V and J genes are TRBV5-6 and TRBJ2-5; 7 bases agree with TRBD2. The CDR3 length is 15 residues. Germline V lookup: CDR1 SGHDT, CDR2 YYEEEE. V gave up 1 base and J gave up 4 bases; unmatched junction bases: 7. The CDR3 loop reads CASSLWRTRRETQYF. The DNA for the CDR3 is TGTGCCAGCAGCTTGTGGAGGACTAGGAGAGAGACCCAGTACTTC.

This clone has more than one count but fewer than ten. This sequence joins TRBV7-3 and TRBJ1-3; D gene ambiguous. Trimming shortened V by 0 bases and J by 3 bases, and 3 bases separated the two germline ends. The germline gives CDR1 SGHTA, CDR2 FQGTGA. CDR3 length: 13 amino acids. The CDR3 loop reads CASSLTLGNTIYF. The CDR3, as DNA: TGTGCCAGCAGCTTAACGCTTGGAAACACCATATATTTT.

This chain joins TRBV6-2 or TRBV6-3 and TRBJ2-5; no definite D call. Germline V gives CDR1 MNHEY, CDR2 SVGEGT. V lost 3 bases, J lost 2 bases, and 13 bases lay in between. This CDR3 comprises 15 residues. Written as DNA, the CDR3 is TGTGCCAGCAGTTATAGTAGCAGGTGGCAAGAGACCCAGTACTTC. Protein product: CASSYSSRWQETQYF.

The chain combines TRBV6-5 with TRBJ1-2; D not certain. The V end lost 6 bases, the J end lost 2 bases, and 10 bases lay between the germline ends. This CDR3 spans 13 amino acids. Germline CDR1 and CDR2: MNHEY and SVGAGI. CDR3 residues: CASSPTVNYGYTF. The CDR3 DNA follows: TGTGCCAGCAGCCCGACGGTAAACTATGGCTACACCTTC.

The gene calls are TRBV2 and TRBJ2-7; D is uncertain. In germline, CDR1 is SNHLY, CDR2 FYNNEI. The CDR3 has 17 residues. V gave up 3 bases and J gave up 5 bases, with 23 bases separating them. The CDR3 DNA follows: TGTGCCAGCAGTGAGGGATTGGGGAAGGGAAGCAGGAACGAGCAGTACTTC. This encodes CASSEGLGKGSRNEQYF.

This sequence joins TRBV4-3 and TRBJ2-3, with 9 bases that match TRBD2. The CDR3 is 14 residues long. V lost 4 bases and J lost 4; bases outside the gene matches: 3. The germline CDR1 and CDR2 sequences are LGHNA and YSLEER. Here the CDR3 DNA reads TGCGCCAGCAGCCGGATAGCGGGGGCAGATACGCAGTATTTT. Protein product: CASSRIAGADTQYF.

The chain recombines TRBV11-2 with TRBJ2-7; TRBD2 might be the D (5 bases). Germline CDR1 and CDR2: SGHAT and FQNNGV. There are 13 residues in the CDR3. Between the trimmed V and J ends, which lost 3 bases and 6 bases, there was a span of 12 bases. CDR3 in DNA: TGTGCCAGCAGCTTCCTCCAGGCGGGCGAGCAGTACTTC. Its protein product is CASSFLQAGEQYF.